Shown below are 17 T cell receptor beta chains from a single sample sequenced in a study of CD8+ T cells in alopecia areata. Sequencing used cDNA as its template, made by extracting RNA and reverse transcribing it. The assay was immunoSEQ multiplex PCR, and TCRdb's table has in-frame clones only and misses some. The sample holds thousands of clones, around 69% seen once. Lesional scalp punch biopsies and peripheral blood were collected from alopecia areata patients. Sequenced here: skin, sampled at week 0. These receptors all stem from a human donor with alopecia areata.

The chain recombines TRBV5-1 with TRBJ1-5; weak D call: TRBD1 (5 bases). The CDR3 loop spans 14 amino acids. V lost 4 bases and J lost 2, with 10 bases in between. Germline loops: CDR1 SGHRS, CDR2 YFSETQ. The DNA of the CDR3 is TGCGCCAGCAGCCCCCGGGGGGGCAATCAGCCCCAGCATTTT. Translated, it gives CASSPRGGNQPQHF.

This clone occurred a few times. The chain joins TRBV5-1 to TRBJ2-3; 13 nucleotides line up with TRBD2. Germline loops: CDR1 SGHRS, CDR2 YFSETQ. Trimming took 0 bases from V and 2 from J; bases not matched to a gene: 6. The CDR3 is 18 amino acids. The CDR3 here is CASSLAPLAGGSTDTQYF. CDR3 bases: TGCGCCAGCAGCTTGGCCCCACTAGCGGGGGGGTCCACAGATACGCAGTATTTT. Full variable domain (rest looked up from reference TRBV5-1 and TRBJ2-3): KAGVTQTPRYLIKTRGQQVTLSCSPISGHRSVSWYQQTPGQGLQFLFEYFSETQRNKGNFPGRFSGRQFSNSRSEMNVSTLELGDSALYLCASSLAPLAGGSTDTQYFGPGTRLTVL.

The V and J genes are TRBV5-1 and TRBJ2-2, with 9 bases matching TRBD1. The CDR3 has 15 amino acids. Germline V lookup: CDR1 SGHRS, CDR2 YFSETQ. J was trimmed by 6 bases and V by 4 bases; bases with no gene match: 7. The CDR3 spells CASSPTGGGPGELFF. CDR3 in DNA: TGCGCCAGCAGCCCGACAGGGGGAGGGCCCGGGGAGCTGTTTTTT.

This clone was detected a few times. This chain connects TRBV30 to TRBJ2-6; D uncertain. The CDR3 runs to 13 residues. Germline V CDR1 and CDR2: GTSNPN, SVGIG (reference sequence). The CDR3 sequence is CALTPSGANVLTF. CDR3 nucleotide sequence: TGTGCTCTAACACCCTCTGGGGCCAACGTCCTGACTTTC. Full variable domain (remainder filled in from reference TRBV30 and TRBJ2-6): SQTIHQWPATLVQPVGSPLSLECTVEGTSNPNLYWYRQAAGRGLQLLFYSVGIGQISSEVPQNLSASRPQDRQFILSSKKLLLSDSGFYLCALTPSGANVLTFGAGSRLTVL.

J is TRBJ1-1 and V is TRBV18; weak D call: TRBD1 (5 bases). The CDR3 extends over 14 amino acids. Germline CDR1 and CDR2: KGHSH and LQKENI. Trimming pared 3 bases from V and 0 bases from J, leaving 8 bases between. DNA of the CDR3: TGTGCCAGCTCACCCGGGGGTTTGAACACTGAAGCTTTCTTT. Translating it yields CASSPGGLNTEAFF.

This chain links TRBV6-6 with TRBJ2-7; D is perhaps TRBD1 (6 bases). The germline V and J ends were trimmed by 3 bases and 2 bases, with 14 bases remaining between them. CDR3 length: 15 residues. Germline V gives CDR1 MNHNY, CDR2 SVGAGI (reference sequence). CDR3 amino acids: CASSYGRGSPYEQYF. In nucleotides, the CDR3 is TGTGCCAGCAGTTATGGCAGGGGTTCTCCCTACGAGCAGTACTTC.

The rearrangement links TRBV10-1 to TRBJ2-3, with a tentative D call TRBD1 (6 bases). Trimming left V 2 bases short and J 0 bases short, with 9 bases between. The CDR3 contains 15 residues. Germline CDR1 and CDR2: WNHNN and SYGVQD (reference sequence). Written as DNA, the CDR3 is TGCGCCAGCAGTGAGGGGGGCGGGAGCACAGATACGCAGTATTTT. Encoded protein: CASSEGGGSTDTQYF.

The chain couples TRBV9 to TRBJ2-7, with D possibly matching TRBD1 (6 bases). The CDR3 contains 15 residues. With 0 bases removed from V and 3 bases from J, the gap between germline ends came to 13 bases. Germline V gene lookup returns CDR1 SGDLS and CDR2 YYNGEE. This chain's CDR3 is CASSVDVGQFYEQYF. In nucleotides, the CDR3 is TGTGCCAGCAGCGTAGACGTAGGACAGTTCTACGAGCAGTACTTC. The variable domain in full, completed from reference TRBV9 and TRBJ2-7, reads DSGVTQTPKHLITATGQRVTLRCSPRSGDLSVYWYQQSLDQGLQFLIQYYNGEERAKGNILERFSAQQFPDLHSELNLSSLELGDSALYFCASSVDVGQFYEQYFGPGTRLTVT.

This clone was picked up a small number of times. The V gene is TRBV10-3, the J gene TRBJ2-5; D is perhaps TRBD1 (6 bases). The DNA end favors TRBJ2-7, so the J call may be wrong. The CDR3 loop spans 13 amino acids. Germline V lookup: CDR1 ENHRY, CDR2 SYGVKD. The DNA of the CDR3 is TGTGCCAGCCTCGGGACACGGTCCTACGAGCAGTACTTC. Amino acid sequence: CASLGTRSYEQYF.

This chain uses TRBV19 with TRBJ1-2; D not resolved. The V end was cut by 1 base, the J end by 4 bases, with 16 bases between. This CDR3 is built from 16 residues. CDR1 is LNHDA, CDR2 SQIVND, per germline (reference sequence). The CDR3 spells CASSIGQEGWIYGYTF. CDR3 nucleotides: TGTGCCAGTAGTATAGGTCAAGAGGGATGGATCTATGGCTACACCTTC.

CDR3 sequence reads: CASSETGARTYGYTF. The DNA for the CDR3 is TGCGCCAGCAGCGAGACAGGGGCTCGTACCTATGGCTACACCTTC. The chain joins TRBV4-1 to TRBJ1-2; 8 nucleotides agree with TRBD1. The germline CDR1 and CDR2 sequences are MGHRA and YSYEKL. The CDR3 sequence is 15 residues long. Trimming at V came to 5 bases and at J to 4 bases, leaving 9 bases not matched to a gene.

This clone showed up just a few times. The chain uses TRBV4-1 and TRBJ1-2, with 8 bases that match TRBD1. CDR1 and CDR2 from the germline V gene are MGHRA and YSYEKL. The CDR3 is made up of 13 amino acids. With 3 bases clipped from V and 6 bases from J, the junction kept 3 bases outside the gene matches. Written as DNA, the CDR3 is TGCGCCAGCAGCCACCTGACAGGGGATGGCTACACCTTC. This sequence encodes CASSHLTGDGYTF.

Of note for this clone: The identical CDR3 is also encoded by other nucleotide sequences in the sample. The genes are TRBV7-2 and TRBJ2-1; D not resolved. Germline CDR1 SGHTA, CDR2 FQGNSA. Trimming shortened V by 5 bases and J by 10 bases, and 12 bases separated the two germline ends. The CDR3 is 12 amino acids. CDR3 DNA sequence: TGTGCCAGCAGCCCGGGCCGGCGCGAGCAGTTCTTC. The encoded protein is CASSPGRREQFF.

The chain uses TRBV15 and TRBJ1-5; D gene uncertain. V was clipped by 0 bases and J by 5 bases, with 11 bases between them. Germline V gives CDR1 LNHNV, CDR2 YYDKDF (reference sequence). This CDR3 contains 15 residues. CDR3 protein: CATSRDETDDQPQHF. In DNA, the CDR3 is TGTGCCACCAGCAGAGATGAGACTGATGATCAGCCCCAGCATTTT.

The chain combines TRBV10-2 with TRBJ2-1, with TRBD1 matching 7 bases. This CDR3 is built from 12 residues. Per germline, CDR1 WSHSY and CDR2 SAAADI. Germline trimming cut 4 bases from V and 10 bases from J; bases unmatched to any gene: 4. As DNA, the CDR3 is TGCGCCAGCAGTGGGGACAGCGAGGAGCAGTTCTTC. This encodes CASSGDSEEQFF.

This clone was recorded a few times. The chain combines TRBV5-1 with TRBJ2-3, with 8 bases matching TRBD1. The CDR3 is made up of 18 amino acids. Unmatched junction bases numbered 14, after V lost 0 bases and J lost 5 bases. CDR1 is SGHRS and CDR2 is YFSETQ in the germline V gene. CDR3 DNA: TGCGCCAGCAGCTTGGGGCGATTTGACAGGGGAAGAGGAGATACGCAGTATTTT. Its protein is CASSLGRFDRGRGDTQYF.

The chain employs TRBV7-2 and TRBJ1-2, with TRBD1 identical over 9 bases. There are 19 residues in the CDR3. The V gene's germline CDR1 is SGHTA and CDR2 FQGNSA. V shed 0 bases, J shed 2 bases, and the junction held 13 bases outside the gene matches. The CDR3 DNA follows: TGTGCCAGCAGCTTAGCCATACCGGACAGGGGAAAGAGGAACTATGGCTACACCTTC. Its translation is CASSLAIPDRGKRNYGYTF.